This TCR beta chain was retrieved from a study of tumor-infiltrating lymphocytes in primary liver carcinoma. The authors made TCR beta cDNA from roughly 480 ng total RNA with a constant-region primer. Libraries covering TCR beta were generated through three nested multiplex PCR rounds (using a slightly modified ARM-PCR). The two initial PCR rounds, around 11 cycles each, used TRBV1-TRBV30 forward and C-beta reverse primers. From the multiplex PCR reads, TCRdb called clonotypes with MiXCR, one entry per CDR3 protein. This table holds about 130,000 distinct CDR3 sequences, around 60% found once. Study results and limitations: Tumor top-250-clone fraction significantly exceeded that of blood (p = 0.039). The proportion of top clones found throughout all five tumor regions was only about 7-24%.

V lost 1 base, J lost 5 bases, and 8 bases stayed unmatched. This CDR3 is built from 16 residues. CDR1 is SGHRS and CDR2 is YFSETQ in the germline V gene. Many counts were recorded for this clonotype. Its antigen is unidentified. DNA and RNA were both co-extracted from around 20-30 mg of bulk tissue that had not been sorted. All patients had surgically resected primary liver carcinoma. Every tumor yielded five separate sampled regions. Sequenced sample: liver tumor tissue from sampling region 3. Documented subset: tumor region T3, left-lateral pole. The receptor was isolated from a woman aged 55-69 years with primary liver carcinoma and hepatitis B virus infection. This chain connects TRBV5-1 to TRBJ2-1; 8 bases agree with TRBD2. The CDR3 reads CASSLIPGLEHNEQFF. The DNA of the CDR3 is TGCGCCAGCAGCTTGATTCCGGGACTAGAGCACAATGAGCAGTTCTTC.